The 12 T cell receptor beta chains reported below all come from one sample, sequenced in a study of T cells after yellow fever vaccination. TCRdb called the 5' RACE reads again in MiXCR, with one record for every CDR3 protein. The sample includes about 300,000 distinct CDR3 sequences, under 9% of them seen just once. The sample in question was CD4+ T cells sorted from PBMCs, obtained 5 days after the yellow fever booster vaccination. The receptors were gathered from a man aged 18 to 35 who received the YFV17D yellow fever vaccine.

The chain uses TRBV20-1 and TRBJ2-1; weak D call: TRBD2 (6 bases). Germline V gene data show CDR1 as DFQATT and CDR2 as SNEGSKA (reference sequence). The CDR3 spans 11 residues. The CDR3, as DNA: TGCGGAACTAGCAGTTACAATGAGCAGTTCTTC. The encoded protein is CGTSSYNEQFF.

This clonotype has only a few counts. The chain uses TRBV28 and TRBJ2-1; TRBD2 might be the D (5 bases). Germline CDR1 is MDHEN and CDR2 is SYDVKM. V lost 7 bases and J 3 bases, leaving 13 bases between the germline ends. This CDR3 contains 14 residues. The CDR3 is CASKLDGLYNEQFF. The CDR3 DNA reads as TGTGCCAGCAAACTAGATGGGCTCTACAATGAGCAGTTCTTC.

This clonotype was seen ten or more times. This chain links TRBV5-1 with TRBJ1-1; D gene uncertain. The CDR3 sequence is 14 residues long. Germline CDR1 and CDR2: SGHRS and YFSETQ. The ends were cut back, 2 bases at V and 2 bases at J, with 10 bases in the middle. As DNA, the CDR3 is TGCGCCAGCAGCTTCGGATTCGGCAACACTGAAGCTTTCTTT. This encodes CASSFGFGNTEAFF.

In its sample, this clonotype was seen a few times. This chain joins TRBV24-1 and TRBJ2-5; D not certain. This CDR3 region has 13 residues. Germline-derived CDR1 and CDR2 are KGHDR and SFDVKD. V lost 3 bases to trimming and J lost 1 base, with 5 bases between them. For the CDR3, the DNA is TGTGCCACCAGTGATGCAGCCCAAGAGACCCAGTACTTC. It codes for CATSDAAQETQYF.

This clonotype showed up just a few times. CDR3 protein: CASSEEDSQETQYF. In DNA, the CDR3 is TGTGCCAGCAGTGAAGAGGACAGCCAAGAGACCCAGTACTTC. The V gene is TRBV6-1, the J gene TRBJ2-5; D possibly corresponds to TRBD1 (6 bases). V lost 1 base, J lost 1 base, and 7 bases lay in between. In germline, CDR1 is MNHNS, CDR2 SASEGT. The CDR3 loop spans 14 amino acids.

This clonotype was observed at least ten times. The rearrangement joins TRBV6-2 or TRBV6-3 to TRBJ2-5; 9 positions agree with TRBD2. Trimming cost V 2 bases and J 4 bases; bases outside gene matches: 11. Germline lookup yields CDR1 MNHEY and CDR2 SVGEGT. The CDR3 is 17 residues long. The CDR3 here is CASSYDGSGGWAETQYF. As DNA, the CDR3 is TGTGCCAGCAGTTACGACGGTAGCGGGGGTTGGGCAGAGACCCAGTACTTC.

This clonotype appeared many times. The chain couples TRBV5-1 to TRBJ2-7; no reliable D call. Looked up from germline, CDR1 is SGHRS and CDR2 is YFSETQ. V lost 3 bases, J lost 1 base, and 8 bases lay in between. This CDR3 is built from 13 residues. Here the CDR3 DNA reads TGCGCCAGCAGCTCCCTCTCATCCTACGAGCAGTACTTC. Protein: CASSSLSSYEQYF.

There are many counts of this clonotype. The rearrangement joins TRBV4-2 to TRBJ1-1; the match to TRBD1 covers 7 bases. The CDR3 runs to 15 residues. V was clipped by 3 bases and J by 0 bases; unmatched bases: 4. Germline assignment: CDR1 LGHNA and CDR2 YNFKEQ. The CDR3 nucleotides read TGTGCCAGCAGCCAGATGGGACAGATGAACACTGAAGCTTTCTTT. Translating gives CASSQMGQMNTEAFF.

The chain joins TRBV5-1 to TRBJ2-2; D is unclear. The CDR3 has 14 residues. Germline V gene data show CDR1 as SGHRS and CDR2 as YFSETQ. The V end lost 4 bases, the J end lost 5 bases, and 12 bases lay between the germline ends. As DNA, the CDR3 is TGCGCCAGCAGCCGCGAAGGACGGACCGGGGAGCTGTTTTTT. It yields the protein CASSREGRTGELFF. The whole variable domain, remainder taken from reference TRBV5-1 and TRBJ2-2, is KAGVTQTPRYLIKTRGQQVTLSCSPISGHRSVSWYQQTPGQGLQFLFEYFSETQRNKGNFPGRFSGRQFSNSRSEMNVSTLELGDSALYLCASSREGRTGELFFGEGSRLTVL.

The V call is TRBV12-3 or TRBV12-4, the J call TRBJ2-7, with TRBD1 matching over 10 bases. The CDR3 covers 15 residues. Trimming cost V 5 bases and J 4 bases; bases outside gene matches: 8. The CDR3 is CASSLRQGAPYEQYF. The CDR3 bases are TGTGCCAGCAGTCTGAGACAGGGGGCTCCATACGAGCAGTACTTC.

The rearrangement joins TRBV28 to TRBJ2-1; a weak D match, TRBD2 (6 bases). The CDR3 has 14 residues. Germline assignment: CDR1 MDHEN and CDR2 SYDVKM. Trimming took off 6 bases at V and 1 base at J, with 10 bases between the two ends. The CDR3 protein is CASRRGASYNEQFF. The CDR3 nucleotides read TGTGCCAGCAGACGCGGGGCGTCCTACAATGAGCAGTTCTTC. The full variable domain, with the rest looked up from reference TRBV28 and TRBJ2-1, is DVKVTQSSRYLVKRTGEKVFLECVQDMDHENMFWYRQDPGLGLRLIYFSYDVKMKEKGDIPEGYSVSREKKERFSLILESASTNQTSMYLCASRRGASYNEQFFGPGTRLTVL.

This clonotype showed up many times. The chain couples TRBV5-1 to TRBJ1-1, with 11 bases that match TRBD1. Germline CDR1 is SGHRS and CDR2 is YFSETQ. This CDR3 is 14 amino acids long. V trimming: 3 bases; J trimming: 5 bases; junction bases outside the gene matches: 3. The CDR3 is CASSSGQGGTEAFF. In nucleotides, the CDR3 is TGCGCCAGCAGCTCGGGACAGGGGGGAACTGAAGCTTTCTTT.